This entry features one TCR beta chain sequence. TCRdb reanalysed the 5' RACE reads using MiXCR and keeps one entry per CDR3 protein. Altogether roughly 470,000 distinct CDR3 sequences are present, around 15% being singletons, with the ten largest covering approximately 0.98%. This specimen comes from a study of identical twins. The V and J ends lost 2 bases and 4 bases respectively, with 16 bases between them. This CDR3 contains 16 residues. The sample was also linked to a second study, of yellow fever vaccine responses in identical twins.

The sample taken for sequencing was CD4+ T cells sorted from blood. This sequence originates from a woman younger than 30 in good health. This sequence joins TRBV12-3 or TRBV12-4 and TRBJ2-3; weak D call: TRBD2 (5 bases). The DNA for the CDR3 is TGTGCCAGCAGTTTAAACCGCTTAGCGAGGCCAGATACGCAGTATTTT. Translation gives CASSLNRLARPDTQYF.